This entry is about one T cell receptor beta chain. Its antigen is not known. A library of TCRbeta sequences, prepared with unique molecular identifiers, was generated. MiXCR was run by TCRdb on the PCR reads, yielding one entry per CDR3 protein. The sample consists of about 980,000 distinct CDR3 sequences, roughly 31% of them appearing once. Per the germline V gene, CDR1 is SGHTA and CDR2 is FQGNSA. V shed 2 bases and J 5 bases; nucleotides not matched to a gene: 7. This CDR3 is built from 15 residues. The record originates from a study of T-cell reconstitution after alpha-beta-depleted transplantation in children. Study results and caveats: T cells produced anew were the main source of T-cell counts and diversity one year after transplant.

The rearrangement joins TRBV7-2 to TRBJ2-5, with 8 bases that match TRBD1. The sequence derives from a boy under three years old who had a stem cell transplant for SCID, so the T cells may come from the graft donor. Sequencing used PBMCs, mostly from graft donor cells, obtained 360 days after TCRalphabeta/CD19-depleted stem cell transplant. The CDR3 here is CASSLIDRGSETQYF. In nucleotides, the CDR3 is TGTGCCAGCAGCTTAATCGACAGGGGAAGCGAGACCCAGTACTTC.